This T cell receptor beta chain was sequenced in a study of cytomegalovirus exposure and HLA in healthy donors (dated by TCRdb to between 2016 and 2019). At the level of the whole study: An earlier analysis of roughly 570 of the donors reported roughly 300 Gb of sequence data and 117 million unique TCR beta sequences obtained from around 180 million T cells. In addition to the first cohort of 650 to 800 subjects, a separate validation cohort of under 150 different subjects was used. The study profiled the T cell repertoires of about 640 subjects by immunosequencing and related them to cytomegalovirus serostatus. Donor age, sex, ethnicity and CMV serostatus were compiled together with the repertoire data. The study was designed to test whether signatures of past pathogen exposure could be identified by cataloging public T cell receptors. Both class I and class II loci were covered by HLA typing, at four-digit resolution. The number of typed donors differed by locus: roughly 629-640 for A, B, C, DRB1 and DQB1; 522 for DQA1; over 600 for DPA1; and about 450 for DPB1. To decide whether each TCR beta V gene segment behaved as functional or pseudogenic, an earlier analysis of approximately 600 of the donors relied on high-throughput TCR beta sequencing. An early release that covered several hundred HLA-typed donors contained around 300 gigabases of sequencing data and 85 million to 100 million unique TCR sequences. In the later analysis, no new phenotypic data were used to find candidate immune exposures; instead, reliance was placed on TCR beta sequences and their occurrence across donors. Roughly 5 DR-DQ haplotypes were handled as single units for association and clustering because linkage in the cohort was strong. A later analysis re-analyzed previously published TCR beta repertoires from 600 to 850 donors and added high-resolution HLA genotyping to study TCR occurrence patterns. All discovery cohort repertoires had been generated using a single sequencing platform. Among the roughly 400 genotyped donors, around 81% belonged to the genetic ancestry cluster associated with self-reported Caucasian donors. A later genetic analysis took genome-wide SNP genotypes for about 65% of the roughly 670 donors and used that subset as a discovery cohort. Among some 400 genotyped donors of the cohort, an average of about 240,000 unique TCR beta nucleotide sequences were sequenced per donor, 15% to 20% of them non-productive. To predict cytomegalovirus infection status, the study brought together high-throughput TCR immunosequencing, statistical association of individual TCRs with disease status, and machine learning.

CDR1 and CDR2 (SGHDT, YYEEEE) derive from the germline V gene. The CDR3 contains 12 residues, cysteine and phenylalanine counted. Of the read, only the CDR3 DNA is kept; its 36 bases are in frame from base 1. To prepare the library, the immunoSEQ multiplex PCR assay was applied. For the multiplex PCR, a mixture combining 60 forward primers for TCR Vbeta segments and 13 reverse primers for TCR Jbeta segments was used. Amplification of the CDR3 region of rearranged TCR beta genes was performed with a multiplex PCR assay on genomic DNA. The Illumina HiSeq System was used to sequence the amplified TCR beta libraries as 87-base-pair reads. On the authors' methods: In a later analysis, tens of millions of unique TCR beta chains were counted across the roughly 670 repertoires, and roughly 10 million of these chains were shared by at least two donors. A nearest-neighbor algorithm error-corrected the raw reads and collapsed the reads into unique sequences, merging closely related sequences to remove PCR and sequencing errors. Alignment of CDR3 sequences to IMGT reference sequences was used to assign V, D and J gene segments. For a sequence to be retained, a match of at least six nucleotides was required to both a V gene segment and a J gene segment. Rearrangements were classified as productive when the CDR3 lacked stop codons and remained in frame with V and J, and all other rearrangements were classified as non-productive. Following IMGT convention, CDR3 was defined as the stretch from the second conserved V-encoded cysteine to the conserved J-encoded phenylalanine. In an earlier analysis of around 540 of the donors, sequences lacking an unambiguous match to a single V gene segment were excluded. In an earlier analysis of around 590 of the donors, a V segment was called functional when productive rearrangements were above 56.7%, and segregating when the standard deviation between donors exceeded 5%. A statistical classification framework was built for diagnosing cytomegalovirus status from the catalog of TCR beta chain sequences. V and J gene assignment, in a later analysis, came from comparing TCR nucleotide sequences with IMGT/GENE-DB human TR gene sequences. A later analysis assigned CDR3 sequences and most-parsimonious VDJ recombination scenarios with the TCRdist pipeline. In a later analysis, each TCR beta chain was defined by its CDR3 amino acid sequence together with its V-gene family, and reads lacking a unique V-gene family were excluded. To address suspected cross-contamination and a sequencing artifact, a later analysis removed 550 to 750 highly shared, low-generation-probability nucleotide sequences. In a later analysis, a clonal expansion index for each public chain was calculated from normalized within-repertoire ranks of inferred template counts. In a later analysis, generation probabilities were computed with a VDJ recombination model fitted to out-of-frame rearrangements, and the resulting probabilities were checked against IGoR. In a later analysis, TCR-TCR, TCR-HLA and TCR-CMV co-occurrence was scored with hypergeometric tests, and a repertoire-size bias correction was applied to TCR pairs. To estimate false discovery rates, a later analysis permuted the HLA or CMV assignments 20 times. A later analysis grouped co-occurring TCRs with DBSCAN, adding TCRdist sequence similarity when clustering within HLA-allele-positive subsets. Co-occurrence clustering excluded repertoires with fewer than 30,000 or more than 120,000 public chains, plus five with anomalous nucleotide sharing. Entries here come from immuneACCESS through TCRdb and include only in-frame sequences with V and J called. Some clones fail to appear in such tables; in the studies checked, an unresolved V gene covers under half of the shortfall, and the cause of the remainder is unknown. From that table come the V and J calls and clone size; the DNA was used to work out D and trimming. This sample gives 150,000 to 200,000 clones in total; around 81% of them show up just once. Of the sample, roughly 4.5% falls within the top ten clones.

The study at large found these results: Roughly uniform sequencing depth across donors was assumed in presence/absence analyses, although this assumption may not hold. Linkage disequilibrium might explain the correlated functional status among segregating V segments, but an unknown experimental factor could not be ruled out. An association between a missense DCLRE1C variant and V-gene and J-gene trimming of TCR beta chains was found in a later genetic analysis and replicated in an independent cohort. Across donors, most TCR sequences were observed very rarely, whereas some public TCRs were present in many individuals. A few of the identified cytomegalovirus-associated TCR beta chains were confirmed in vitro to be specific for cytomegalovirus antigens. Because HLA typing was missing for some donors at each locus, association tests included only the typed subset. In both the original and validation cohorts, the classifier was reported to diagnose cytomegalovirus status with high specificity and sensitivity. A later analysis found that TCR association rates varied across HLA loci, with DRB1 alleles showing the most associated TCRs and HLA-C alleles the fewest. A further reported finding was that TCR beta sequences accurately predicted the HLA-A and HLA-B alleles for most subjects in the first cohort. In a later analysis, HLA-associated TCR beta chains showed more clonal expansion and lower generation probabilities than non-associated chains that were equally common. Several of the top co-occurrence clusters appeared to be linked to parvovirus B19, influenza, CMV and Epstein-Barr virus, according to a later analysis. At a false discovery rate of 0.05, a later analysis linked under 20,000 TCR beta sequences to specific HLA alleles. Some IMGT-functional V segments, including TRBV6-2 and TRBV6-3, could not be told apart with the 87-base-pair reads, so those segments were excluded. Most CMV-associated TCR beta chains appeared to be HLA-restricted in a later analysis, and the HLA associations seemed to be driven largely by CMV exposure. CMV serostatus was the only immune exposure information available for the cohort. Because counts were too low, about 18 rarely observed V segments, including chromosome 9 orphons, were left out of the earlier analysis of approximately 500 of the donors. The authors suggested that the approach could potentially be extended to other disease states and immunological phenotypes. Compared with the approximately 600-donor mean, donors in an Asian-associated ancestry cluster had fewer N-insertions in productive TCRs, according to a later genetic analysis. When HLA alleles, especially DR and DQ, strongly co-occurred, attributing TCR associations to individual alleles was difficult. In this cohort, only TCR beta chains were sequenced, and detectable features were limited by the absence of alpha or paired-chain data. The study gave a list of 150 to 200 TCR beta chains associated with cytomegalovirus. The sequencing pipeline was judged likely to have produced a cluster of highly shared sequence variants as a technical artifact. Broadly in line with IMGT annotations, most TCR beta V segments showed up in productive rearrangements about 90% or about 30% of the time in an earlier analysis of 587 of the donors.

Turning to this clone: Its cognate antigen has yet to be identified. Nothing much larger sits one base from this clone, and base qualities are not available.

The cohort consisted of 600 to 750 healthy bone marrow donors. Cohort members were all nominally healthy when sampled, although unrecorded immune exposures were likely present. The donor was CMV seropositive and belonged to the group of some 290 seropositive cohort members. Every donor gave a peripheral blood sample, and the peripheral blood mononuclear cells from that sample were used for TCR beta sequencing. Genomic DNA was extracted from the blood cell samples with the Qiagen DNeasy Blood Extraction Kit. The sequence was collected from a woman between 18 and 29 years old in good health and CMV-seropositive. Here the chain combines TRBV5-6 and TRBJ2-5; the D segment could be TRBD1, given 6 matching bases. Near its end, the DNA agrees better with TRBJ2-7, so the J call may be wrong. The sequenced sample consisted of PBMCs. The nucleotide sequence reads as follows: TGTGCCAGCAGCCAAGGGACATCCGAGCAGTACTTC. It is translated as CASSQGTSEQYF.